One T cell receptor (beta chain) is described in this entry. Its antigen is undetermined. The data belong to a study of T cell clones after liver transplantation. Across the study: Apart from a few HCV-positive recipients, transplants were for non-autoimmune, non-viral reasons. Draws occurred before transplant, before withdrawal, and after complete or failed withdrawal. General study findings and limits: Migration into the graft, not deletion, may explain lost graft donor-reactive T cells.

Here immunoSEQ multiplex PCR was the method, and the copy in TCRdb shows in-frame clones only, minus some. The sample shows roughly 67,000 clones, 80% to 95% of them seen only once. The CDR3 consists of 18 residues. This sample comprised CD4+ T cells from blood, obtained about 26 months after liver transplant. This clonotype originated in a human patient who received a liver transplant. Some T cells may have come from the graft donor. This chain links TRBV1 with TRBJ2-6; the listed D gene, TRBD1, was not tested against the DNA. TRBV1 is reported as a pseudogene. This CDR3 is CTSSIHSLCTSRANVLTF. CDR3 in DNA: TGCACCAGCAGCATCCACAGTTTGTGCACAAGTCGGGCCAACGTCCTGACTTTC.